This TCR beta chain stems from a study of blood T cell repertoires in COVID-19. Study details: Samples representing acute and convalescent COVID-19 were sourced from the United States, Italy and Spain. The analysed material was cDNA or gDNA that came from T cells, B-cell-depleted T cells, or PBMCs.

Original analysis: Amplification of reference gene primers was used by the study to estimate nucleated cell counts. Profiled with immunoSEQ multiplex PCR; TCRdb holds only in-frame clones, not every one. V and J calls and clone size are as listed in that table; D and trimming were resolved from the DNA. The data show 75,000 to 80,000 clones, about 90% seen once. The germline CDR1 and CDR2 sequences are LGHNA and YSLEER. There are 18 residues in the CDR3. Trimming cost V 4 bases and J 5 bases, with 23 bases left between them. Sequenced: peripheral blood. The source of this sequence is a human donor in a cohort sampled during active COVID-19. The chain combines TRBV4-3 with TRBJ1-4; D is perhaps TRBD1 (5 bases). CDR3 in DNA: TGCGCCAGCAGCCGTGGGAGGGGAGGGACGTCTAGCAATGAAAAACTGTTTTTT. Protein sequence: CASSRGRGGTSSNEKLFF.